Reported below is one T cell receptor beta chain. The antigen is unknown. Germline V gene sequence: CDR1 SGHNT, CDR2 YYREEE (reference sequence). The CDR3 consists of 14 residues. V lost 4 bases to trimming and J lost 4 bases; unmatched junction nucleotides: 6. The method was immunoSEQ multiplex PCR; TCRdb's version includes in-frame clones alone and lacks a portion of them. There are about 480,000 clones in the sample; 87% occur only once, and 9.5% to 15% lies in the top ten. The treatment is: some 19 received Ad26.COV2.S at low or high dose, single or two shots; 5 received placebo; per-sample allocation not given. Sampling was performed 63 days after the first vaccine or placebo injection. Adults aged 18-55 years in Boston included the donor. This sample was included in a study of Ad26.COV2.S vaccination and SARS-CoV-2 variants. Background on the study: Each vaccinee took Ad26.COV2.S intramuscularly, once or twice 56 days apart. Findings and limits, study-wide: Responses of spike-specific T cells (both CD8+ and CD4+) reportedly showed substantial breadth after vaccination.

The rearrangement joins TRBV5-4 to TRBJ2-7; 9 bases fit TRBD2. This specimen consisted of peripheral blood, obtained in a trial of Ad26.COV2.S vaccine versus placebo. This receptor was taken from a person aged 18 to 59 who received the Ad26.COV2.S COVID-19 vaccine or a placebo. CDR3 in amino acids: CASSLPGLAYEQYF. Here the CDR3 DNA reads TGTGCCAGCAGCCTCCCCGGACTAGCGTACGAGCAGTACTTC.